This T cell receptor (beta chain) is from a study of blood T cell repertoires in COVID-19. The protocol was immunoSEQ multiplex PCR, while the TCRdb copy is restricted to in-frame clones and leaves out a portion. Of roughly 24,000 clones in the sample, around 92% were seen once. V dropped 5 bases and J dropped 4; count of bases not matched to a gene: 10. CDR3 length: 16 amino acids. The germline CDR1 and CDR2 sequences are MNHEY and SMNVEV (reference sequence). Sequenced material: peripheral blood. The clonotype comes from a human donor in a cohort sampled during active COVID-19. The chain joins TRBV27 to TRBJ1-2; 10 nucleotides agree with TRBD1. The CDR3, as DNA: TGTGCCAGCAGTAAGGGTGGGGGACAGGGGTTCTATGGCTACACCTTC. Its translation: CASSKGGGQGFYGYTF.